Listed below are T cell receptor beta chains from one sample, sequenced in a study of T cell repertoires in cytomegalovirus infection. TCRdb independently ran MiXCR on the reads; one entry per CDR3 protein. The repertoire consists of 230,000 or so distinct CDR3 sequences, with about 17% occurring once and the leading ten covering around 47%. Sequenced input: CD8+ T cells from PBMCs. The source of these receptors is a human donor in good health (CMV status not recorded). Some clones in this sample may be carry-over from other donors' samples. Both conserved end residues are part of each CDR3. The D gene is left open where the match is weak. A row's size may be missing; if present it is once, few, many or a size class.

>few|NA|TRBV19|13|TRBJ1-1
CASSIFTETEAFF
TGTGCCAGTAGTATTTTCACGGAGACTGAAGCTTTCTTT
>many|NA|TRBV7-6|15|TRBJ1-1
CASSLSTGPNTEAFF
TGTGCCAGCAGCTTGAGTACAGGGCCGAACACTGAAGCTTTCTTT
>few|NA|TRBV20-1|15|TRBJ1-2
CSARETQGVGYGYTF
TGCAGTGCTAGAGAAACGCAGGGTGTTGGCTATGGCTACACCTTC
>many|NA|TRBV7-9|14|TRBJ2-7
CASSPPVSSYEQYF
TGTGCCAGCAGTCCCCCGGTAAGCTCCTACGAGCAGTACTTC
>few|TRBD1|TRBV2|15|TRBJ1-4
CASSEGQGESEKLFF
TGTGCCAGCAGTGAAGGGCAGGGGGAGTCTGAAAAACTGTTTTTT
>many|TRBD2|TRBV4-1|16|TRBJ2-1
CASSQDFAGGYNEQFF
TGCGCCAGCAGCCAAGACTTTGCGGGGGGTTACAATGAGCAGTTCTTC
>few|NA|TRBV7-9|12|TRBJ1-3
CASSYAGNTIYF
TGTGCCAGCAGCTACGCCGGAAACACCATATATTTT
>few|TRBD2|TRBV11-2|17|TRBJ2-1
CASSRTGGGGSYNEQFF
TGTGCCAGCAGCAGGACCGGGGGGGGCGGGTCCTACAATGAGCAGTTCTTC
>NA|NA|TRBV19|15|TRBJ2-2
CASSSELQGPGELFF
TGTGCCAGTAGTTCGGAACTTCAGGGTCCCGGGGAGCTGTTTTTT
>NA|NA|TRBV29-1|17|TRBJ2-3
CSVDSSKAGFHADTQYF
TGCAGCGTTGATTCTTCGAAAGCGGGTTTTCATGCAGATACGCAGTATTTT
>NA|NA|TRBV5-6|15|TRBJ1-3
CASSSGAASGNTIYF
TGTGCCAGCAGCTCGGGGGCAGCCTCTGGAAACACCATATATTTT
>few|NA|TRBV4-3|15|TRBJ1-2
CASSQVGGPDYGYTF
TGCGCCAGCAGCCAAGTAGGAGGGCCGGACTATGGCTACACCTTC
>many|NA|TRBV7-2|13|TRBJ1-5
CASRGDSNQPQHF
TGTGCCAGCAGGGGGGATAGCAATCAGCCCCAGCATTTT
>many|TRBD1|TRBV7-6|16|TRBJ2-1
CASSFGQGANYNEQFF
TGTGCCAGCAGCTTCGGACAGGGGGCTAACTACAATGAGCAGTTCTTC
>few|NA|TRBV6-1|14|TRBJ1-1
CASSEGGYPTEAFF
TGTGCCAGCAGTGAGGGGGGCTACCCCACTGAAGCTTTCTTT
>few|TRBD1|TRBV18|16|TRBJ1-2
CASSPDQGAENYGYTF
TGTGCCAGCTCACCGGACCAGGGGGCGGAGAACTATGGCTACACCTTC
>NA|TRBD1|TRBV5-1|18|TRBJ1-1
CASSFPATGGELNTEAFF
TGCGCCAGCAGTTTCCCTGCGACAGGGGGGGAATTGAACACTGAAGCTTTCTTT
>many|TRBD2|TRBV7-8|16|TRBJ2-2
CASSPTSGGAAGELFF
TGTGCCAGCAGCCCCACTAGCGGGGGGGCCGCCGGGGAGCTGTTTTTT
>NA|TRBD1|TRBV12-3/TRBV12-4|14|TRBJ2-5
CASRRLGGTETQYF
TGTGCCAGCAGGCGGCTAGGGGGCACGGAGACCCAGTACTTC
>few|NA|TRBV7-6|13|TRBJ2-7
CASSIDGSYEQYF
TGTGCCAGCAGCATAGACGGGTCCTACGAGCAGTACTTC
>NA|TRBD1|TRBV19|14|TRBJ2-1
CASSRTGFGNEQFF
TGTGCCAGTAGTAGGACAGGGTTTGGCAATGAGCAGTTCTTC
>few|NA|TRBV29-1|13|TRBJ1-2
CSVEDSQYYGYTF
TGCAGCGTTGAAGACTCGCAGTACTATGGCTACACCTTC
>once|NA|TRBV5-5|19|TRBJ2-6
CASSLEAGTGVSGANVLTF
TGTGCCAGCAGCTTGGAGGCAGGCACTGGGGTCTCTGGGGCCAACGTCCTGACTTTC
>NA|NA|TRBV7-9|15|TRBJ2-2
CASSPRLANTGELFF
TGTGCCAGCAGCCCCCGACTTGCGAACACCGGGGAGCTGTTTTTT
>many|NA|TRBV5-7|18|TRBJ1-1
CASSTTTGLSPINTEAFF
TGTGCCAGCAGCACAACCACAGGACTCTCCCCCATAAACACTGAAGCTTTCTTT
>NA|NA|TRBV5-4|16|TRBJ1-1
CASSPGGPGTITEAFF
TGTGCCAGCAGCCCCGGTGGTCCGGGGACGATTACTGAAGCTTTCTTT
>few|TRBD2|TRBV4-1|16|TRBJ2-1
CASSQEASGEYNEQFF
TGCGCCAGCAGCCAAGAGGCTAGCGGGGAGTACAATGAGCAGTTCTTC
>many|TRBD2|TRBV7-2|15|TRBJ2-7
CASSLAGGSSYEQYF
TGTGCCAGCAGCTTAGCGGGGGGGAGCTCCTACGAGCAGTACTTC
>few|NA|TRBV10-3|15|TRBJ2-5
CAILPGGAMRQTQYF
TGTGCCATCCTCCCAGGGGGGGCCATGAGGCAGACCCAGTACTTC
>NA|TRBD1|TRBV15|16|TRBJ1-4
CATSRGQGTTNEKLFF
TGTGCCACCAGCAGGGGACAGGGGACAACTAATGAAAAACTGTTTTTT
>once|NA|TRBV7-8|12|TRBJ2-1
CASNLDSNEQFF
TGTGCCAGCAACTTAGATAGCAATGAGCAGTTCTTC
>few|NA|TRBV7-8|15|TRBJ1-6
CASSLGQNYNSPLHF
TGTGCCAGCAGCTTAGGGCAGAATTATAATTCACCCCTCCACTTT
>many|NA|TRBV12-3/TRBV12-4|15|TRBJ2-7
CASSLFLGPLREQYF
TGTGCCAGCAGTTTATTCTTAGGACCCCTCCGGGAGCAGTACTTC
>few|TRBD2|TRBV6-6|22|TRBJ2-1
CASSYQRYGLAGLYSSYNEQFF
TGTGCCAGCAGTTACCAACGATATGGACTAGCAGGCCTATACAGCTCCTACAATGAGCAGTTCTTC
>NA|TRBD2|TRBV29-1|13|TRBJ2-1
CSDGGGTYNEQFF
TGCAGCGATGGGGGGGGGACCTACAATGAGCAGTTCTTC
>NA|TRBD2|TRBV7-9|13|TRBJ2-7
CASSFRLAGEQYF
TGTGCCAGCAGCTTCCGACTAGCGGGCGAGCAGTACTTC
>many|NA|TRBV7-2|15|TRBJ1-5
CASSSPAGYHQPQHF
TGTGCCAGCAGCTCCCCCGCAGGGTATCATCAGCCCCAGCATTTT
>NA|NA|TRBV29-1|13|TRBJ2-6
CSVRGTGANVLTF
TGCAGCGTTCGGGGAACTGGGGCCAACGTCCTGACTTTC
>many|TRBD2|TRBV4-3|17|TRBJ2-5
CASSQESVRGGPKTQYF
TGCGCCAGCAGCCAAGAGTCGGTTCGGGGGGGCCCAAAGACCCAGTACTTC
>many|TRBD2|TRBV6-5|17|TRBJ2-1
CASSYTDLAGDYNEQFF
TGTGCCAGCAGTTACACAGACCTAGCGGGGGATTACAATGAGCAGTTCTTC
>many|TRBD1|TRBV7-6|17|TRBJ2-6
CASSHGTGGAGANVLTF
TGTGCCAGCAGCCACGGGACAGGGGGCGCTGGGGCCAACGTCCTGACTTTC
>NA|TRBD2|TRBV28|15|TRBJ2-7
CASRALAEISYEQYF
TGTGCCAGCAGGGCCCTAGCGGAAATCTCCTACGAGCAGTACTTC
>NA|TRBD1|TRBV6-2/TRBV6-3|17|TRBJ2-2
CASSYRPGQGVTGELFF
TGTGCCAGCAGTTACCGCCCCGGACAGGGGGTTACCGGGGAGCTGTTTTTT
>NA|TRBD1|TRBV11-2|15|TRBJ2-7
CASSLSDRGTYEQYF
TGTGCCAGCAGCTTATCCGACAGGGGGACGTACGAGCAGTACTTC
>NA|NA|TRBV25-1|16|TRBJ2-3
CASSESLRGATDTQYF
TGTGCCAGCAGTGAATCCCTTCGTGGCGCGACAGATACGCAGTATTTT
>NA|NA|TRBV19|13|TRBJ1-1
CASSIIRNTEAFF
TGTGCCAGTAGTATAATCAGGAACACTGAAGCTTTCTTT
>NA|NA|TRBV5-6|12|TRBJ2-1
CASSLASGTQFF
TGTGCCAGCAGCTTGGCCTCGGGAACCCAGTTCTTC
>few|NA|TRBV20-1|17|TRBJ2-5
CSARVQGPSPLQETQYF
TGCAGTGCTAGGGTCCAGGGGCCTTCCCCCCTTCAAGAGACCCAGTACTTC
>few|TRBD1|TRBV4-1|15|TRBJ2-1
CASSQRDRDYNEQFF
TGCGCCAGCAGCCAGCGGGACAGGGATTACAATGAGCAGTTCTTC
>NA|TRBD2|TRBV19|14|TRBJ2-7
CASSMTLAAYEQYF
TGTGCCAGTAGTATGACACTAGCGGCCTACGAGCAGTACTTC
>many|NA|TRBV5-1|17|TRBJ1-5
CASSLTEDGGTGQPQHF
TGCGCCAGCAGCCTTACCGAGGACGGGGGGACCGGGCAGCCCCAGCATTTT
>few|NA|TRBV6-6|12|TRBJ1-5
CASSYGVGPQHF
TGTGCCAGCAGTTACGGGGTAGGGCCCCAGCATTTT
>many|NA|TRBV2|17|TRBJ2-1
CASSPDWGRTSHNEQFF
TGTGCCAGCAGTCCTGATTGGGGACGAACTAGTCACAATGAGCAGTTCTTC